This is a list of T cell receptor beta chains from one sample in a study of shared clonotypes between healthy human individuals. Repertoires were generated with immunoSEQ multiplex PCR, while TCRdb's copy carries only in-frame clones and drops some. Here the sample spans approximately 440,000 clones, around 77% being singletons. Sequencing input: PBMCs. These receptors all stem from a woman aged 35 to 49 in good health. Some clones in this sample may be carry-over from other donors' samples. The CDR3 runs from the conserved cysteine through the conserved F or W. A D gene is named only where the DNA matches it firmly. Only some rows state a clone size, as once, few, many or a class for expanded clones.

V	J	D	size	CDR3	DNA
TRBV28	TRBJ2-7	.	.	CASSLQGWGRREQYF	TGTGCCAGCAGTTTACAGGGTTGGGGGAGGAGGGAGCAGTACTTC
TRBV6-5	TRBJ2-6	.	.	CASSYRIGVGANVLTF	TGTGCCAGCAGTTACCGCATTGGGGTCGGGGCCAACGTCCTGACTTTC
TRBV18	TRBJ2-5	.	.	CASSPRVEETQYF	TGTGCCAGCTCACCACGGGTGGAAGAGACCCAGTACTTC
TRBV6-5	TRBJ2-7	.	.	CASSGWGTLGEQYF	TGTGCCAGCAGTGGCTGGGGGACATTGGGCGAGCAGTACTTC
TRBV13	TRBJ2-7	TRBD1	.	CASSFNRGLEQYF	TGTGCCAGCAGCTTCAACAGGGGGCTCGAGCAGTACTTC
TRBV6-1	TRBJ1-2	.	.	CASSVGTGANYGYTF	TGTGCCAGCAGTGTCGGGACGGGGGCTAACTATGGCTACACCTTC
TRBV7-9	TRBJ2-7	.	.	CASSLAFPAGGYEQYF	TGTGCCAGCAGCTTAGCGTTTCCGGCAGGGGGGTACGAGCAGTACTTC
TRBV6-6	TRBJ2-1	.	few	CASSPRDEQFF	TGTGCCAGCTCCCCTCGGGATGAGCAGTTCTTC
TRBV15	TRBJ2-5	.	.	CATSRDRFGETQYF	TGTGCCACCAGCAGAGACAGGTTTGGCGAGACCCAGTACTTC
TRBV7-8	TRBJ2-3	TRBD1	.	CASSYRTGYGADTQYF	TGTGCCAGCAGCTATCGGACAGGGTATGGGGCAGATACGCAGTATTTT
TRBV28	TRBJ2-7	.	.	CASSLSRDRSYEQYF	TGTGCCAGCAGTTTATCGCGGGATCGGTCCTACGAGCAGTACTTC
TRBV9	TRBJ1-2	TRBD1	once	CASSVGGQGGGYTF	TGTGCCAGCAGCGTAGGTGGACAGGGTGGGGGCTACACCTTC
TRBV20-1	TRBJ2-7	.	few	CSANQGGEQYF	TGCAGTGCCAATCAGGGTGGAGAGCAGTACTTC
TRBV6-5	TRBJ2-7	.	.	CASRKDGTYEQYF	TGTGCCAGCAGAAAGGACGGGACCTACGAGCAGTACTTC
TRBV18	TRBJ2-1	TRBD2	.	CASSPWTSGAYNEQFF	TGTGCCAGCTCACCATGGACTAGCGGAGCTTACAATGAGCAGTTCTTC
TRBV20-1	TRBJ2-1	.	.	CSAREAGRQFF	TGCAGTGCTAGAGAGGCCGGTCGGCAGTTCTTC
TRBV4-2	TRBJ2-2	.	.	CASSQVSANTGELFF	TGTGCCAGCAGCCAGGTCAGCGCGAACACCGGGGAGCTGTTTTTT
TRBV4-2	TRBJ2-5	TRBD1	.	CASSQVQGVQETQYF	TGTGCCAGCAGCCAAGTCCAGGGGGTACAAGAGACCCAGTACTTC
TRBV20-1	TRBJ2-7	.	.	CSARVYEQYF	TGCAGTGCTAGAGTTTATGAGCAGTACTTC
TRBV7-2	TRBJ2-3	TRBD2	many	CASSFGGSSNTQYF	TGTGCCAGCAGCTTTGGCGGGAGTTCCAATACGCAGTATTTT
TRBV4-1	TRBJ2-7	.	few	CASSPGTFYEQYF	TGCGCCAGCAGCCCAGGGACATTCTACGAGCAGTACTTC
TRBV28	TRBJ1-2	TRBD1	.	CASSRGGGEANYGYTF	TGTGCCAGCAGCCGCGGAGGGGGCGAAGCTAACTATGGCTACACCTTC
TRBV4-3	TRBJ2-1	TRBD2	.	CASSQGASGRGNEQFF	TGCGCCAGCAGCCAAGGAGCCAGCGGGAGAGGCAATGAGCAGTTCTTC
TRBV5-4	TRBJ2-5	.	.	CASNRQEGETQYF	TGTGCCAGCAACCGACAGGAGGGGGAGACCCAGTACTTC
TRBV19	TRBJ2-7	.	.	CASSITGLRSEQYF	TGTGCCAGTAGTATTACGGGACTCCGTTCCGAGCAGTACTTC
TRBV7-6	TRBJ2-5	TRBD2	.	CASSWGLAVQETQYF	TGTGCCAGCAGCTGGGGACTAGCGGTACAAGAGACCCAGTACTTC
TRBV5-1	TRBJ2-2	TRBD2	.	CASSLASSGTGELFF	TGCGCCAGCAGCCTGGCTTCTAGCGGGACCGGGGAGCTGTTTTTT
TRBV25-1	TRBJ1-1	.	.	CASQPGRSTEAFF	TGTGCCAGCCAACCAGGGAGGAGCACTGAAGCTTTCTTT
TRBV14	TRBJ2-5	.	.	CASSRTYWETQYF	TGTGCCAGCAGCCGAACTTATTGGGAGACCCAGTACTTC
TRBV27	TRBJ2-2	.	.	CASSWGSPNTGELFF	TGTGCCAGCAGTTGGGGTTCTCCGAACACCGGGGAGCTGTTTTTT
TRBV2	TRBJ2-7	TRBD2	.	CASSENSGRYEQYF	TGTGCCAGCAGTGAGAATAGCGGGCGATACGAGCAGTACTTC
TRBV9	TRBJ2-1	TRBD2	.	CASSVGTSGQNEQFF	TGTGCCAGCAGCGTAGGTACTAGCGGGCAGAATGAGCAGTTCTTC
TRBV7-2	TRBJ2-1	TRBD2	.	CASSSGTSVYNEQFF	TGTGCCAGCAGCTCCGGGACTAGCGTCTACAATGAGCAGTTCTTC
TRBV11-2	TRBJ2-1	TRBD2	.	CASSLARTSGRAGEQFF	TGTGCCAGCAGCTTAGCTAGGACTAGCGGGAGGGCCGGTGAGCAGTTCTTC
TRBV5-1	TRBJ2-2	.	.	CASSLVPNTGELFF	TGCGCCAGCAGCTTGGTCCCTAACACCGGGGAGCTGTTTTTT